This T cell receptor (beta chain) was recovered during a study of monozygotic twins with inflammatory bowel disease. This CDR3 is built from 15 residues. The germline CDR1 and CDR2 sequences are LGHNA and YNFKEQ. TCRdb reworked the 5' RACE reads into one entry per CDR3 protein, no DNA. This sample's table reports roughly 140,000 distinct CDR3 sequences. General study results and limits: The sharing of clonotypes with others was lower in IBD patients than in healthy twins, especially with disease activity.

Blood samples measuring approximately 2.3 ml were taken per donor. As to this clonotype: No antigen is known for it.

The V and J genes are TRBV4-2 and TRBJ2-7; absent DNA, TCRdb's TRBD1 call cannot be checked. This clonotype was sampled from a human donor with ulcerative colitis or Crohn's disease, or a healthy co-twin of an affected twin (not recorded which). Specimen: blood. CDR3 sequence reads: CASSQDKQGGYEQYF.